Given below is one TCR beta chain in context. The V gene's germline CDR1 is LGHDT and CDR2 YNNKEL (reference sequence). Trimming removed 3 bases from V and 4 bases from J, with 12 bases in between. The length of the CDR3 is 14 residues. Using immunoSEQ multiplex PCR, the repertoire was profiled, and TCRdb retains in-frame clones only, with some absent. The table records roughly 65,000 clones, around 78% of them present only once. This record belongs to a study of T cell responses to AZD1222 COVID-19 vaccine. The genes are TRBV3-1 (or the pseudogene TRBV3-2) and TRBJ1-1; TRBD1 might be the D (6 bases). The sequence was collected from an adult who received the AZD1222 COVID-19 vaccine. The starting material was peripheral blood, obtained 28 days after the second AZD1222 dose. The CDR3 DNA reads as TGTGCCAGCAGCCAGCCGGACAGAGCCACTGAAGCTTTCTTT. As protein: CASSQPDRATEAFF.